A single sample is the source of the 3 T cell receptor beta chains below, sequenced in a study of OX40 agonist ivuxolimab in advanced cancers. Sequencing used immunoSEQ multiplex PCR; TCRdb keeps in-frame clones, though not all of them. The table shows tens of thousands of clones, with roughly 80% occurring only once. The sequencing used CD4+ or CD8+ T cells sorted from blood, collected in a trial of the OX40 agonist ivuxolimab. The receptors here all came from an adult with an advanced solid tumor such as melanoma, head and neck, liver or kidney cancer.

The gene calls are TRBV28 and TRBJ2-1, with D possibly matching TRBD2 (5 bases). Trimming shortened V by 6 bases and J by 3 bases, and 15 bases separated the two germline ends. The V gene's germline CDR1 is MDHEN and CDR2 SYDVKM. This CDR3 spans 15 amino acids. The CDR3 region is CASSEHDGVYNEQFF. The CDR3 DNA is TGTGCCAGCAGCGAGCACGACGGGGTCTACAATGAGCAGTTCTTC.

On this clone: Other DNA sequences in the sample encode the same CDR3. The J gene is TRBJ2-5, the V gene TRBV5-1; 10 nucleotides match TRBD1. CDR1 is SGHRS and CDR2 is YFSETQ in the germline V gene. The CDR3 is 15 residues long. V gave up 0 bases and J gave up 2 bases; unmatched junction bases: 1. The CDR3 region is CASSLGTGGQETQYF. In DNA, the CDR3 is TGCGCCAGCAGCTTGGGGACAGGGGGACAAGAGACCCAGTACTTC. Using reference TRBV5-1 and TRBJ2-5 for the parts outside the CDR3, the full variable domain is KAGVTQTPRYLIKTRGQQVTLSCSPISGHRSVSWYQQTPGQGLQFLFEYFSETQRNKGNFPGRFSGRQFSNSRSEMNVSTLELGDSALYLCASSLGTGGQETQYFGPGTRLLVL.

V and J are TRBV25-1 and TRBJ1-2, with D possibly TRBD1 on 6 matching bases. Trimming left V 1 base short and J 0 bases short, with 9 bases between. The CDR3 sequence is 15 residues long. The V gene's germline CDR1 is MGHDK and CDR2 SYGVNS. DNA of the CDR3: TGTGCCAGCAGTGAATGGGGGGGCACTAACTATGGCTACACCTTC. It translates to CASSEWGGTNYGYTF.